This TCR beta chain was identified in a study of cytomegalovirus exposure and HLA in healthy donors. Looking at the study overall: Membership in the Caucasian-associated ancestry cluster was found for about four fifths of almost 400 genotyped donors.

A multiplex PCR was run with 60 Vbeta primers and 13 Jbeta primers. The repertoire was sequenced with immunoSEQ multiplex PCR; TCRdb's copy has only in-frame clones and lacks some. The table includes 110,000 to 150,000 clones, 75% to 85% detected once. Sequencing was done on a sample of PBMCs. This clonotype originated in a man in his forties or fifties in good health and CMV-seronegative.

CDR3 protein: CASSIRGSSYNEQFF. Here the CDR3 DNA reads TGTGCCAGTAGTATTCGGGGGTCATCCTACAATGAGCAGTTCTTC. The chain combines TRBV19 with TRBJ2-1; D is possibly TRBD2 (6 bases). With 3 bases removed from V and 1 base from J, the gap between germline ends came to 10 bases. Germline assignment: CDR1 LNHDA and CDR2 SQIVND (reference sequence). The CDR3 covers 15 residues.